This record looks at one TCR beta chain sequence and its context. Its antigen is as yet unknown. This sample stems from a study of CD8+ T cells in alopecia areata. Study at large: Each day, treated patients took oral tofacitinib twice, at 5 to 10 mg per dose.

Reverse transcribed after extraction, RNA yielded cDNA as the sequencing template. Sequenced by immunoSEQ multiplex PCR; TCRdb stores in-frame clones only, minus some. The table lists over 95,000 clones, under 70% of them singletons. Treatment specified: oral pan-JAK inhibitor, 5-10 mg twice daily. Peripheral blood and lesional scalp punch biopsies came from alopecia areata patients. Study conclusions and caveats: Against the mouse data, patients shared TCRs less clearly, possibly for HLA reasons. Expanded CD8+ clones among the top 100, as well as scalp clonality, were significantly decreased by tofacitinib.

The receptor was derived from a human donor with alopecia areata. Sequenced material: CD8+ T cells sorted from blood, taken at week 4, from a patient treated with tofacitinib.

CDR3 residues: CASSLDGGAYGYTF. The DNA of the CDR3 is TGTGCCAGCAGCTTAGACGGGGGGGCCTATGGCTACACCTTC. This sequence joins TRBV7-9 and TRBJ1-2; TRBD1 is a possible D gene (6 bases). The CDR3 has 14 residues. CDR1 and CDR2 (germline): SEHNR, FQNEAQ (reference sequence). The V end was cut by 1 base, the J end by 4 bases, with 10 bases between.